A selection of T cell receptor beta chains follows, all from one sample in a study of Graves' ophthalmopathy and Graves' hyperthyroidism. TCRdb used MiXCR to reprocess the multiplex PCR reads, holding one entry per CDR3 protein. Found here are 35,000 to 50,000 distinct CDR3 sequences, roughly 50% of them singletons; the top ten hold 26%. Sequenced: peripheral blood. The receptors derive from an adult woman with stable Graves' hyperthyroidism. The CDR3 runs from the conserved cysteine through the conserved F or W. A D gene is named only where the DNA matches it firmly. Only part of the rows carry a size: once, few, many, or a class if the clone is expanded.

j_call d_call v_call clone_size cdr3_aa cdr3_nt
TRBJ2-5 NA TRBV2 NA CASSYKETQYF TGTGCCAGCAGTTACAAGGAGACCCAGTACTTC
TRBJ1-4 NA TRBV7-2 NA CASSLARGRKLFF TGTGCCAGCAGCTTAGCGCGGGGCCGAAAACTGTTTTTT
TRBJ1-1 TRBD1 TRBV12-3/TRBV12-4 many CASSARQGWDTEAFF TGTGCCAGCAGTGCCCGACAGGGGTGGGACACTGAAGCTTTCTTT
TRBJ2-5 NA TRBV20-1 NA CSAPNTDTQETQYF TGCAGTGCCCCCAACACGGACACACAAGAGACCCAGTACTTC
TRBJ1-1 TRBD1 TRBV10-3 many CAITGAGGTEAFF TGTGCCATCACCGGGGCAGGGGGGACTGAAGCTTTCTTT
TRBJ1-2 TRBD1 TRBV29-1 NA CSVEGTANYGYTF TGCAGCGTTGAGGGGACAGCTAACTATGGCTACACCTTC
TRBJ2-7 TRBD1 TRBV15 few CATSSSGQGGDEQYF TGTGCCACCAGCAGCTCGGGACAGGGGGGCGACGAGCAGTACTTC
TRBJ1-1 NA TRBV15 many CATSRLSQGTRNTEAFF TGTGCCACCAGCAGACTCTCCCAAGGGACCCGGAACACTGAAGCTTTCTTT
TRBJ2-5 TRBD2 TRBV20-1 NA CSATPGTTQETQYF TGCAGTGCTACCCCTGGGACTACCCAAGAGACCCAGTACTTC
TRBJ1-2 NA TRBV5-1 NA CASRLSTQGDYGYTF TGCGCCAGCAGACTGTCGACACAAGGCGATTATGGCTACACCTTC
TRBJ2-5 NA TRBV29-1 medium-sized CSVPTWDDQYF TGCAGCGTTCCCACTTGGGATGACCAGTACTTC
TRBJ1-4 NA TRBV7-3 NA CASLDRVGNEKLFF TGTGCCAGCCTCGATCGGGTAGGGAATGAAAAACTGTTTTTT
TRBJ2-3 TRBD2 TRBV12-5 many CASGSILAGGTDTQYF TGTGCTAGTGGTTCCATTCTAGCGGGAGGCACAGATACGCAGTATTTT
TRBJ1-4 NA TRBV24-1 NA CATSATGTEKLFF TGTGCCACCAGTGCAACAGGGACAGAAAAACTGTTTTTT
TRBJ2-3 NA TRBV20-1 many CSARSGLTDTQYF TGCAGTGCTAGAAGCGGGCTCACAGATACGCAGTATTTT
TRBJ1-6 NA TRBV11-2 medium-sized CASSLVVNSPLHF TGTGCCAGCAGCTTAGTCGTTAATTCACCCCTCCACTTT
TRBJ1-6 TRBD1 TRBV12-3/TRBV12-4 NA CASSMNPGQGWNSPLHF TGTGCCAGCAGTATGAACCCGGGACAGGGGTGGAATTCACCCCTCCACTTT
TRBJ1-1 NA TRBV25-1 NA CASSESVSHTEAFF TGTGCCAGCAGTGAATCCGTCAGCCACACTGAAGCTTTCTTT
TRBJ2-5 TRBD2 TRBV7-8 NA CASNPAGTSGTETQYF TGTGCCAGCAACCCAGCCGGGACTAGCGGGACCGAGACCCAGTACTTC
TRBJ2-7 TRBD2 TRBV20-1 few CSARGPGGYEQYF TGCAGTGCTAGAGGGCCGGGGGGCTACGAGCAGTACTTC
TRBJ1-6 NA TRBV7-2 NA CASSLEASRPLHF TGTGCCAGCAGCTTAGAGGCCTCCAGGCCCCTCCACTTT
TRBJ2-7 TRBD2 TRBV11-2 NA CASSFLAGHEQYF TGTGCCAGCAGCTTTCTAGCGGGACACGAGCAGTACTTC
TRBJ2-7 NA TRBV29-1 NA CSVSGTGSSYEQYF TGCAGCGTTTCAGGGACCGGAAGCTCCTACGAGCAGTACTTC
TRBJ2-2 NA TRBV29-1 NA CSVEPGVGTGELFF TGCAGCGTTGAGCCGGGGGTGGGCACCGGGGAGCTGTTTTTT
TRBJ1-5 TRBD1 TRBV4-1 many CASSPSPYRGNQPQHF TGCGCCAGCAGCCCGTCGCCTTACAGGGGAAATCAGCCCCAGCATTTT
TRBJ2-5 NA TRBV24-1 NA CATSDFSTGLAFF TGTGCCACCAGTGACTTCTCGACAGGATTGGCGTTCTTC
TRBJ2-6 NA TRBV10-3 many CAISMRGSGANVLTF TGTGCCATCAGTATGAGGGGCTCTGGGGCCAACGTCCTGACTTTC
TRBJ2-5 TRBD2 TRBV7-2 once CASSLAGGLKTQYF TGTGCCAGCAGCTTAGCGGGAGGGTTAAAGACCCAGTACTTC
TRBJ1-2 NA TRBV20-1 NA CSAQTAAYGYTF TGCAGTGCTCAGACAGCAGCCTATGGCTACACCTTC
TRBJ1-5 TRBD1 TRBV28 many CASIQGSSNQPQHF TGTGCCAGCATACAGGGGTCCAGCAATCAGCCCCAGCATTTT
TRBJ1-5 TRBD1 TRBV7-3 NA CASSLGQAGQPQHF TGTGCCAGCAGCTTAGGACAGGCGGGTCAGCCCCAGCATTTT
TRBJ2-3 TRBD1 TRBV6-5 NA CASSYSTQGADTQYF TGTGCCAGCAGTTACTCGACACAGGGGGCAGATACGCAGTATTTT
TRBJ2-3 TRBD2 TRBV20-1 NA CSAEGSSGRALDTQYF TGCAGTGCCGAGGGGTCTAGCGGGAGGGCCCTAGATACGCAGTATTTT
TRBJ2-5 TRBD2 TRBV20-1 few CSARDLSSGRAETQYF TGCAGTGCTAGAGATCTGTCTAGCGGGAGGGCAGAGACCCAGTACTTC
TRBJ2-7 TRBD1 TRBV6-1 many CASSRDSWGEQYF TGTGCCAGCAGCAGGGACAGTTGGGGCGAGCAGTACTTC
TRBJ2-7 NA TRBV12-3/TRBV12-4 many CASSFGRGDEQYF TGTGCCAGCAGTTTTGGCAGGGGGGACGAGCAGTACTTC
TRBJ1-1 NA TRBV5-1 NA CASSPEGGGRVTEAFF TGCGCCAGCAGCCCCGAGGGCGGGGGAAGGGTCACTGAAGCTTTCTTT
TRBJ1-2 TRBD1 TRBV20-1 few CSAPNTDRDGYTF TGCAGTGCCCCCAACACGGACAGGGATGGCTACACCTTC
TRBJ2-7 TRBD2 TRBV10-2 many CASRGEAGGLGEQYF TGCGCCAGCAGGGGCGAAGCGGGGGGACTGGGCGAGCAGTACTTC
TRBJ1-2 TRBD1 TRBV15 many CATSRDRGRGTF TGTGCCACCAGCCGGGACAGGGGGCGAGGCACCTTC
TRBJ2-5 TRBD2 TRBV29-1 NA CSAGLASETQYF TGCAGCGCCGGACTAGCTTCAGAGACCCAGTACTTC
TRBJ1-3 TRBD1 TRBV9 NA CASSVTGAGNIIYF TGTGCCAGCAGCGTGACAGGGGCTGGAAACATCATATATTTC
TRBJ1-5 TRBD1 TRBV29-1 NA CSVERAGGENQPQHF TGCAGCGTCGAGAGGGCAGGGGGAGAGAATCAGCCCCAGCATTTT
TRBJ1-1 TRBD1 TRBV12-3/TRBV12-4 few CASSPTGGFLRNTEAFF TGTGCCAGCTCTCCGACAGGGGGCTTTTTGCGGAACACTGAAGCTTTCTTT
TRBJ1-1 NA TRBV7-8 NA CATSLTSMNTEALF TGTGCCACCAGCCTGACATCCATGAACACTGAAGCTCTCTTT
TRBJ2-7 NA TRBV20-1 many CSAATSSGLYEQYF TGCAGTGCTGCGACCTCCTCGGGGCTCTACGAGCAGTACTTC